These T cell receptor beta chains were read from a single sample in a study of blood T cell dynamics during melanoma immunotherapy. The method was immunoSEQ multiplex PCR; TCRdb's version includes in-frame clones alone and lacks a portion of them. The sample yields 15,000 to 20,000 clones, approximately 89% seen once. The sample was blood, taken from a patient treated with checkpoint blockade. All receptors come from a human donor with melanoma. The CDR3 runs from the conserved cysteine through the conserved F or W. A D gene is named only where the DNA matches it firmly. Clone size is stated in some rows and not others, as once, few, many or a class when expanded.

abundance	v_gene	j_gene	d_gene	CDR3aa	CDR3nt
.	TRBV2	TRBJ1-5	.	CASRPGGGNQPQHF	TGTGCCAGCCGCCCTGGGGGGGGCAATCAGCCCCAGCATTTT
.	TRBV18	TRBJ2-7	TRBD2	CASSPNGLAAYEQYF	TGTGCCAGCTCACCGAATGGGCTAGCGGCCTACGAGCAGTACTTC
.	TRBV28	TRBJ1-2	.	CASSPQGRYYGYTF	TGTGCCAGCAGTCCCCAGGGACGGTACTATGGCTACACCTTC
.	TRBV5-1	TRBJ2-3	TRBD1	CASSTTGDADTQYF	TGCGCCAGCAGCACGACAGGGGACGCAGATACGCAGTATTTT
once	TRBV5-1	TRBJ2-1	TRBD1	CASSLYRDRGTNEQFF	TGCGCCAGCAGCTTGTATAGGGACAGGGGGACGAATGAGCAGTTCTTC
once	TRBV7-8	TRBJ1-1	.	CASSPQGNTEAFF	TGTGCCAGCAGCCCGCAGGGCAACACTGAAGCTTTCTTT
.	TRBV25-1	TRBJ2-7	.	CASAAPSLEQYF	TGTGCCAGCGCCGCGCCATCCCTCGAGCAGTACTTC
.	TRBV30	TRBJ1-6	.	CAWRGYSSYNSPLHF	TGTGCCTGGAGGGGCTACAGCTCCTATAATTCACCCCTCCACTTT
.	TRBV7-9	TRBJ1-2	.	CASSSSSGDGYTF	TGTGCCAGCAGCTCCTCTTCGGGGGACGGCTACACCTTC
.	TRBV19	TRBJ2-2	.	CASSIGQGSGELFF	TGTGCCAGTAGTATTGGGCAGGGGTCCGGGGAGCTGTTTTTT
once	TRBV7-8	TRBJ2-7	.	CASSSLEVATYEQYF	TGTGCCAGCAGCTCGTTGGAGGTGGCTACCTACGAGCAGTACTTC
.	TRBV7-2	TRBJ1-5	TRBD1	CASSLDRGNQPQHF	TGTGCCAGCAGCTTGGACAGGGGTAATCAGCCCCAGCATTTT
.	TRBV5-8	TRBJ1-5	.	CASSWTEDQPQHF	TGTGCCAGCAGCTGGACAGAGGATCAGCCCCAGCATTTT
.	TRBV7-9	TRBJ2-3	TRBD2	CASSLGLAGADTQYF	TGTGCCAGCAGCCTTGGACTAGCGGGAGCAGATACGCAGTATTTT
.	TRBV7-2	TRBJ1-1	.	CASSHGGDTEAFF	TGTGCCAGCAGCCATGGGGGTGACACTGAAGCTTTCTTT
once	TRBV5-4	TRBJ2-5	TRBD2	CASSFTSGRAETQYF	TGTGCCAGCAGCTTTACTAGCGGGAGGGCAGAGACCCAGTACTTC
.	TRBV7-9	TRBJ2-3	.	CALAGTVTDTQYF	TGTGCCCTAGCTGGGACGGTCACAGATACGCAGTATTTT
.	TRBV6-1	TRBJ1-6	.	CASRGPGDNSPLHF	TGTGCCAGCAGGGGCCCAGGGGATAATTCACCCCTCCACTTT
.	TRBV6-5	TRBJ1-5	.	CASSPQGKQPQHF	TGTGCCAGCAGTCCCCAGGGAAAACAGCCCCAGCATTTT
.	TRBV6-5	TRBJ1-5	.	CASSYSVTGDQPQHF	TGTGCCAGCAGTTACTCAGTGACAGGCGATCAGCCCCAGCATTTT
.	TRBV30	TRBJ2-1	.	CAWRGSWVYNEQFF	TGTGCCTGGCGGGGGAGCTGGGTCTACAATGAGCAGTTCTTC
.	TRBV28	TRBJ2-7	.	CASSFGSDSEQYF	TGTGCCAGCAGTTTTGGTTCGGACTCTGAGCAGTACTTC
.	TRBV19	TRBJ1-1	.	CASSILVSSYTEAFF	TGTGCCAGTAGTATACTGGTAAGTTCGTACACTGAAGCTTTCTTT
.	TRBV25-1	TRBJ2-2	.	CASRATGLGYGELFF	TGTGCCAGCAGGGCCACCGGACTGGGGTACGGGGAGCTGTTTTTT
.	TRBV7-2	TRBJ1-2	TRBD1	CASSPRTGLSYGYTF	TGTGCCAGCAGCCCCCGGACAGGGCTAAGCTATGGCTACACCTTC
.	TRBV9	TRBJ2-5	.	CASSSPGALGTQYF	TGTGCCAGCAGCTCCCCAGGGGCCCTTGGGACCCAGTACTTC
.	TRBV7-2	TRBJ2-6	.	CASSPTGRVAAGANVLTF	TGTGCCAGCAGCCCTACTGGCAGGGTGGCCGCTGGGGCCAACGTCCTGACTTTC
.	TRBV27	TRBJ1-2	.	CASSFEPTGIWGYTF	TGTGCCAGCAGTTTCGAACCGACAGGAATCTGGGGCTACACCTTC
.	TRBV29-1	TRBJ2-5	TRBD2	CSAPVRGAQETQYF	TGCAGCGCTCCCGTGCGGGGGGCCCAAGAGACCCAGTACTTC
.	TRBV7-2	TRBJ2-1	TRBD2	CASRELAGLYNEQFF	TGTGCCAGCAGAGAACTAGCGGGACTTTACAATGAGCAGTTCTTC
few	TRBV7-2	TRBJ2-7	TRBD1	CASSPGQGSNEQYF	TGTGCCAGCAGCCCCGGACAGGGGAGCAACGAGCAGTACTTC
.	TRBV6-5	TRBJ1-1	.	CASAGNTEAFF	TGTGCCAGCGCGGGTAACACTGAAGCTTTCTTT
.	TRBV29-1	TRBJ2-3	.	CSVSPRSISTDTQYF	TGCAGCGTCTCCCCTCGGTCGATTAGCACAGATACGCAGTATTTT
.	TRBV4-1	TRBJ1-1	.	CASRFRTAMNTEAFF	TGCGCCAGCAGGTTCAGGACAGCCATGAACACTGAAGCTTTCTTT
.	TRBV19	TRBJ2-7	TRBD1	CASSSGTDYEQYF	TGTGCCAGTAGTTCCGGGACAGACTACGAGCAGTACTTC
few	TRBV29-1	TRBJ2-1	.	CSVVKGQGSNEQFF	TGCAGCGTAGTGAAAGGACAAGGGTCCAATGAGCAGTTCTTC
.	TRBV25-1	TRBJ2-4	TRBD2	CASSEWEGQSKNIQYF	TGTGCCAGCAGTGAATGGGAGGGGCAGTCCAAAAACATTCAGTACTTC
.	TRBV2	TRBJ2-7	TRBD2	CASSDSGLVGGRYEQYF	TGTGCCAGCAGTGATTCGGGACTAGTGGGGGGTAGGTACGAGCAGTACTTC
.	TRBV5-4	TRBJ2-7	TRBD1	CASSLDGQGFDEQYF	TGTGCCAGCAGCTTGGATGGACAGGGGTTCGACGAGCAGTACTTC
.	TRBV28	TRBJ1-2	.	CASSSPGTKYGYTF	TGTGCCAGCAGTTCCCCCGGCACAAAGTATGGCTACACCTTC